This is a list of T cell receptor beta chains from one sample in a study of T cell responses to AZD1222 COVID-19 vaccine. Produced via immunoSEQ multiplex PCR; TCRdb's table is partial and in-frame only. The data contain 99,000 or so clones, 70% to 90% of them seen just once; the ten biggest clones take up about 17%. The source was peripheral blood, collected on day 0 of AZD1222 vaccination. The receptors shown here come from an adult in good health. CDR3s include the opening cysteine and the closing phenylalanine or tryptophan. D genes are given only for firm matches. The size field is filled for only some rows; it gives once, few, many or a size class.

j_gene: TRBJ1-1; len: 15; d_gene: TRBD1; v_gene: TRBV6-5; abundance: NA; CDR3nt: TGTGCCAGCAGTAGGGGGAGACAGGGGGCTTCTGAAGCTTTCTTT; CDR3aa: CASSRGRQGASEAFF
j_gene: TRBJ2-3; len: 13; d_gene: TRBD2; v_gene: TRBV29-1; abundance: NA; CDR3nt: TGCAGCGCCGATAGCGGGACCACAGATACGCAGTATTTT; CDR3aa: CSADSGTTDTQYF
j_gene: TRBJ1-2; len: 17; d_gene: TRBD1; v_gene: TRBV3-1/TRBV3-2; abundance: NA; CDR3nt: TGTGCCAGCAGCCACTACACAAGCCCAGGGGGGGGGTATGGCTACACCTTC; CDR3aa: CASSHYTSPGGGYGYTF
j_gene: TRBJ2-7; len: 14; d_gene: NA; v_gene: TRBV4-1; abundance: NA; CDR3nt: TGCGCCAGCAGCCAAGATCTAGGAGACTACGAGCAGTACTTC; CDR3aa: CASSQDLGDYEQYF
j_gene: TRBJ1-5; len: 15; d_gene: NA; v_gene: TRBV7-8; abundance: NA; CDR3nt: TGTGCCAGCAGCTTAGGGGTCAGTAGCAATCAGCCCCAGCATTTT; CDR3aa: CASSLGVSSNQPQHF
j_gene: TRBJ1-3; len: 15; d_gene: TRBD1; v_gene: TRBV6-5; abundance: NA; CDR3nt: TGTGCCAGCAGTTACAGGACAGGGGTTGGAAACACCATATATTTT; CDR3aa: CASSYRTGVGNTIYF
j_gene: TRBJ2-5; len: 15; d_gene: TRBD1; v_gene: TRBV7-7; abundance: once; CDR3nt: TGTGCCAGCAGCTTACTAGACAGGGCCGCGGGGACCCAGTACTTC; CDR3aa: CASSLLDRAAGTQYF
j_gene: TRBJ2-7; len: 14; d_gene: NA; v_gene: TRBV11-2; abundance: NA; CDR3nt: TGTGCCAGCAGCCGGGATCCGGGGCCCTACGAGCAGTACTTC; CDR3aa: CASSRDPGPYEQYF
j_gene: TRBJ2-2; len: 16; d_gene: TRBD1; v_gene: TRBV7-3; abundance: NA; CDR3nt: TGTGCCAGCAGCTCCACCGGGACAGGGGGCACCGGGGAGCTGTTTTTT; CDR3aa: CASSSTGTGGTGELFF
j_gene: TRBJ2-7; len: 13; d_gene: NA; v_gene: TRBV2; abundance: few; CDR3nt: TGTGCCAGCCGTCGCGCGATCCGGGGAGAGCAGTACTTC; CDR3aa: CASRRAIRGEQYF
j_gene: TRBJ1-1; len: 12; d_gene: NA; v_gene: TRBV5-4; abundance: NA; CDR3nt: TGTGCCAGCAGCTGGGTGAACACTGAAGCTTTCTTT; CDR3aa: CASSWVNTEAFF
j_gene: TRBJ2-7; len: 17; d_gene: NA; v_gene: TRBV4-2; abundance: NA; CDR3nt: TGTGCCAGCAGCCCCCAGGCTTCGGGTGGGGGGCAGGACGAGCAGTACTTC; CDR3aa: CASSPQASGGGQDEQYF
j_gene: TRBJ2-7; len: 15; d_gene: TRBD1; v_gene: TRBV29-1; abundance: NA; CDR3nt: TGCAGCGTTGAAGGGGACAGGGGGATCGGCTACGAGCAGTACTTC; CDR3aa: CSVEGDRGIGYEQYF
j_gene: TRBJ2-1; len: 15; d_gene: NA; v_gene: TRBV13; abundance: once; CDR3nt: TGTGCCAGCACTTGGGGGCAGGGATCCTACAATGAGCAGTTCTTC; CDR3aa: CASTWGQGSYNEQFF
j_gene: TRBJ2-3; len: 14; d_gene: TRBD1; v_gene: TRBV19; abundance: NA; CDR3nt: TGTGCCAGTAGTATGGGACAGGGGACAGATACGCAGTATTTT; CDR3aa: CASSMGQGTDTQYF
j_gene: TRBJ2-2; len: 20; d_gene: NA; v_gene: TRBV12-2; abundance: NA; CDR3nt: TGTGCAAGTCGCTTAGGCCAACTCCGGGGGGGCCCTCCGGGGGCCGGGGAGCTGTTTTTT; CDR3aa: CASRLGQLRGGPPGAGELFF
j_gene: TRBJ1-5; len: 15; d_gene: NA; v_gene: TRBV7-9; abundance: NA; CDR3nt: TGTGCCAGCAGCATGACAAGTGCTGGCAATCAGCCCCAGCATTTT; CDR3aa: CASSMTSAGNQPQHF
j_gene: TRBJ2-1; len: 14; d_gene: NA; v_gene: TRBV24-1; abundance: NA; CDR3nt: TGTGCCACCAGTGCGTCAGGGGTGTACAATGAGCAGTTCTTC; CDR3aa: CATSASGVYNEQFF
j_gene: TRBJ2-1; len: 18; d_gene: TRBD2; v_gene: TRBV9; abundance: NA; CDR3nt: TGTGCCAGCAGCCCAGGACTAGCGGGGGGGCTCACCTACAATGAGCAGTTCTTC; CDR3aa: CASSPGLAGGLTYNEQFF
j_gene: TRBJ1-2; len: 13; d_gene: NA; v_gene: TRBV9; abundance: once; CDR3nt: TGTGCCAGCAGCGCCGGAGGGGGCTATGGCTACACCTTC; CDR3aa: CASSAGGGYGYTF
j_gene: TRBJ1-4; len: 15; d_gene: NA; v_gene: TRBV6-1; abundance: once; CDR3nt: TGTGCCAGCAGTGAAGGGACAGAACATAATGAAAAACTGTTTTTT; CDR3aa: CASSEGTEHNEKLFF
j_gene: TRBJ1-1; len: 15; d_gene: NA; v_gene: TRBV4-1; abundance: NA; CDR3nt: TGCGCCAGCAGCCAAGATCTGGTCAGGAACACTGAAGCTTTCTTT; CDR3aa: CASSQDLVRNTEAFF
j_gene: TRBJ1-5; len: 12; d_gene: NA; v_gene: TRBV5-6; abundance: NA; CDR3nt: TGTGCCAGCAGCTTAGGGAGTCAGCCCCAGCATTTT; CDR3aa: CASSLGSQPQHF
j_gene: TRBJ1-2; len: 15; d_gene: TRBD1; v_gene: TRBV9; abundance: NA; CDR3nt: TGTGCCAGCAGCGTTAGGGACAGCCGAAACTATGGCTACACCTTC; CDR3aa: CASSVRDSRNYGYTF
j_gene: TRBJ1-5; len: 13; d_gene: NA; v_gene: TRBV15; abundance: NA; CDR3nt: TGTGCCACCAGCAGAGTAGGGAATCAGCCCCAGCATTTT; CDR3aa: CATSRVGNQPQHF
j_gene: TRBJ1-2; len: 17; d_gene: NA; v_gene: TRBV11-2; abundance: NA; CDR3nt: TGTGCCAGCAGACCGGTACGGGGGGCAGCAGCTAACTATGGCTACACCTTC; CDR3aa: CASRPVRGAAANYGYTF
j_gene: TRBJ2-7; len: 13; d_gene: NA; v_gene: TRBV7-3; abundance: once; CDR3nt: TGTGCCAGCAGCCGTGGGACGGCCCACGAGCAGTACTTC; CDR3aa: CASSRGTAHEQYF
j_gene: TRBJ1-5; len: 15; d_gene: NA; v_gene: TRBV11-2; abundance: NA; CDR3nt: TGTGCCAGCAGCTTAGGGGGGCTCGACAATCAGCCCCAGCATTTT; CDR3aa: CASSLGGLDNQPQHF
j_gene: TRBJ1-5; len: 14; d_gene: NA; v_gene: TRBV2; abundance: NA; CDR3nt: TGTGCCAGCCACCCCGGGACACTCCATCAGCCCCAGCATTTT; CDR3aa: CASHPGTLHQPQHF
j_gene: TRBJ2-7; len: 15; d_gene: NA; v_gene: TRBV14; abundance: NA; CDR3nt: TGTGCCAGCAGCCAAGAGACAGTATGCCCTTACGAGCAGTACTTC; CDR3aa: CASSQETVCPYEQYF
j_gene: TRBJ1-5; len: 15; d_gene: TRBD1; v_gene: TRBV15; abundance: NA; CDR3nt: TGTGCCACCAGCAGCGAGAGGGGGCTGAATCAGCCCCAGCATTTT; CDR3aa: CATSSERGLNQPQHF
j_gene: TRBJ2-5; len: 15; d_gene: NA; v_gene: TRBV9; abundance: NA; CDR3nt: TGTGCCAGCAGCGTAGAGCTCGGGGGCGGACAGACCCAGTACTTC; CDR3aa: CASSVELGGGQTQYF
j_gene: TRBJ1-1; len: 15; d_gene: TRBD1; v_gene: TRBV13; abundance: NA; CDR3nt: TGTGCCAGCCTAAAGGGTCAGGGGGTGGGCACTGAAGCTTTCTTT; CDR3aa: CASLKGQGVGTEAFF
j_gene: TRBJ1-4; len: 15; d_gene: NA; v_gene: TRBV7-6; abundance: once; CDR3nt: TGTGCCAGCAGCGAGAAGTCACAGGGAGATGAAAAACTGTTTTTT; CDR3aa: CASSEKSQGDEKLFF
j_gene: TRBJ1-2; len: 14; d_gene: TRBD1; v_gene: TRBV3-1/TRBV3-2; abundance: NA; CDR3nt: TGTGCCAGCAGCCACCCGGGACAGGTCTATGGCTACACCTTC; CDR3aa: CASSHPGQVYGYTF
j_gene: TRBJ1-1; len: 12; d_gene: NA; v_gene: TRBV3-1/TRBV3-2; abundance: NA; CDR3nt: TGTGCCAGCAGCCTTCAAGGTACCGAAGCTTTCTTT; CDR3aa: CASSLQGTEAFF
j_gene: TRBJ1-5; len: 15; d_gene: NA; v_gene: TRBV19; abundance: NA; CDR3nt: TGTGCCAGTAGGGGACGGGCTATAAGCAATCAGCCCCAGCATTTT; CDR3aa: CASRGRAISNQPQHF
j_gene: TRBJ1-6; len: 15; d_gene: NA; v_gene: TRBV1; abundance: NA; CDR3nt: TGCACCAGCAGCCACGGACAGCCCTATAATTCACCCCTCCACTTT; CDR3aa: CTSSHGQPYNSPLHF
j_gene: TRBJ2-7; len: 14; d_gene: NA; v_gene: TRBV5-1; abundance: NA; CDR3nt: TGCGCCAGCAGCTTGGTAGGAAGCTCCTACGAGCAGTACTTC; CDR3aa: CASSLVGSSYEQYF
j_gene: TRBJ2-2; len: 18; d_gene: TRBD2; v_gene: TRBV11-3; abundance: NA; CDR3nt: TGTGCCAGCAGCTTAAACCAGGGCGGTAGCGGGGTCACCGGGGAGCTGTTTTTT; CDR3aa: CASSLNQGGSGVTGELFF
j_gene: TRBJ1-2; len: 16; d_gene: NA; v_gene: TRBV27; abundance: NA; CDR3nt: TGTGCCAGCACCCACTTAATCGGGGGTGGACGCGATGGCTACACCTTC; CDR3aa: CASTHLIGGGRDGYTF
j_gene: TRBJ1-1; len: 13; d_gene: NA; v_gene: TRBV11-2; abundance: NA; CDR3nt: TGTGCCAGCAGCCCCTCATTTGTAGCTGAAGCTTTCTTT; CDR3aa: CASSPSFVAEAFF
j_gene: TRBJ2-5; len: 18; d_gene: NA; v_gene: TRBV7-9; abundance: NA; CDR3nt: TGTGCCAGCAGCTTGGGTTTGCCGGGGACGGCATACCAAGAGACCCAGTACTTC; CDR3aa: CASSLGLPGTAYQETQYF
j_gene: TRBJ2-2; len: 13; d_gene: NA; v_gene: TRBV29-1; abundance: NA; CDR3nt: TGCAGCGTTGGACAGCCCTACACCGGGGAGCTGTTTTTT; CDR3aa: CSVGQPYTGELFF
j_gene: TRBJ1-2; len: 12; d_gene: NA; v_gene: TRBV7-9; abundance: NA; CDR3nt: TGTGCCAGCAGTGGCAGGGACTATGGCTACACCTTC; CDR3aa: CASSGRDYGYTF
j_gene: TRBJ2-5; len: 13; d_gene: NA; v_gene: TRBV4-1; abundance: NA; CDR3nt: TGCGCCAGCAGCCAAGCTCTAGTAAAGACCCAGTACTTC; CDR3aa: CASSQALVKTQYF
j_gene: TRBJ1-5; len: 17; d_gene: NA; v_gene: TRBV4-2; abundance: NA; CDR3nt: TGTGCCAGCAGCCATCTGGAGGGGACGAATAGCAATCAGCCCCAGCATTTT; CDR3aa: CASSHLEGTNSNQPQHF
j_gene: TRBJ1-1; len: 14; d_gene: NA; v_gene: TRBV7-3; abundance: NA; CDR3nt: TGTGCCAGCAGCGCCAACGGCAGGAACACTGAAGCTTTCTTT; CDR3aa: CASSANGRNTEAFF
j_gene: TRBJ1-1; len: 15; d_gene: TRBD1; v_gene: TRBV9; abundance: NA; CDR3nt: TGTGCCAGCAGCGCTAGGACAGGGGGGAACACTGAAGCTTTCTTT; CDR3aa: CASSARTGGNTEAFF
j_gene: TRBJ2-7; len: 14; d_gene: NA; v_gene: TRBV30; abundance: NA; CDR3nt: TGTGCCTGGAGTGTACGTCGGACCTCCTACGAGCAGTACTTC; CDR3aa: CAWSVRRTSYEQYF
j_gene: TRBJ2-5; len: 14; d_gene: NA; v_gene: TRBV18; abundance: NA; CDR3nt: TGTGCCAGCTCACCACCCACCCGCCAAGAGACCCAGTACTTC; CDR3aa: CASSPPTRQETQYF